The 20 T cell receptor beta chains listed next were all sequenced from one sample in a study of shared clonotypes between healthy human individuals. Naive CD8 cells, CD45RO-negative and positively selected for CCR7, excluded terminally differentiated effector memory CD45RA+ cells. Assay: immunoSEQ multiplex PCR; the TCRdb copy retains only in-frame clones and omits some. The table has over 2,000,000 clones, around 93% seen once. Sequencing used naive CD8+ T cells from PBMCs. These receptors were obtained from a man in his late teens or twenties in good health. Some clones in this sample may be carry-over from other donors' samples.

The V gene is TRBV5-1, the J gene TRBJ1-2, with 10 bases identical to TRBD1. Germline V lookup: CDR1 SGHRS, CDR2 YFSETQ. The CDR3 has 15 amino acids. Unmatched junction bases numbered 10, after V lost 4 bases and J lost 7 bases. Written as DNA, the CDR3 is TGCGCCAGCAGCCAACCCGGGACAGGGGAACGTGGCTACACCTTC. Protein: CASSQPGTGERGYTF.

In the case of this clone: One end of the junction does not line up with germline, which may come from a read error. This chain uses TRBV28 with TRBJ2-3, with TRBD1 identical over 8 bases. Germline V gives CDR1 MDHEN, CDR2 SYDVKM. This CDR3 has 12 amino acids. CDR3 sequence reads: CASSLRDRTPYF. Written as DNA, the CDR3 is TGTGCCAGCAGTTTACGGGACAGGACGCCGTATTTT.

This clone was recorded only once. The chain combines TRBV2 with TRBJ2-7, with 8 bases aligning to TRBD1. V lost 4 bases to trimming and J lost 5 bases; unmatched junction nucleotides: 7. CDR3 length: 14 amino acids. CDR1 SNHLY and CDR2 FYNNEI come from the germline V gene. The CDR3: CASSGGQGRHEQYF. The CDR3 DNA is TGTGCCAGCAGTGGCGGACAGGGTCGCCACGAGCAGTACTTC.

The chain couples TRBV13 to TRBJ2-2; 8 bases fit TRBD2. The CDR3 runs 16 residues. The V gene's germline CDR1 is PRHDT and CDR2 FYEKMQ (reference sequence). The V gene end was trimmed by 8 bases and the J gene end by 2 bases; junction bases not matched to a gene: 10. CDR3 loop: CASGDSGEINTGELFF. The CDR3 nucleotides read TGTGCCAGCGGAGATAGCGGGGAAATAAACACCGGGGAGCTGTTTTTT.

This chain joins TRBV5-4 and TRBJ2-1, with 9 bases matching TRBD2. After removal of 5 bases from V and 8 bases from J, the junction contained 14 bases not matched to a gene. CDR3 size: 16 residues. From germline, CDR1 is SGHNT and CDR2 YYREEE (reference sequence). CDR3 residues: CASRPSAGGRWDEQFF. As DNA, the CDR3 is TGTGCCAGCAGGCCATCAGCGGGAGGCCGTTGGGATGAGCAGTTCTTC. The full variable domain, in which reference TRBV5-4 and TRBJ2-1 provide the parts outside the CDR3, is ETGVTQSPTHLIKTRGQQVTLRCSSQSGHNTVSWYQQALGQGPQFIFQYYREEENGRGNFPPRFSGLQFPNYSSELNVNALELDDSALYLCASRPSAGGRWDEQFFGPGTRLTVL.

Remarks on this clone: Other DNA sequences within the sample encode an identical CDR3. This chain links TRBV28 with TRBJ1-1, with 7 positions matching TRBD1. Trimming removed 5 bases from V and 1 base from J; junction bases left unmatched: 4. CDR1 and CDR2 (germline): MDHEN, SYDVKM. This CDR3 has 14 residues. DNA for the CDR3: TGTGCCAGCAGTCCCCAGGGGGAGAACACTGAAGCTTTCTTT. It encodes CASSPQGENTEAFF.

The rearrangement uses TRBV19 and TRBJ2-7; D is perhaps TRBD2 (5 bases). V gave up 4 bases and J gave up 3 bases, with 25 bases separating them. Germline values: CDR1 LNHDA, CDR2 SQIVND (reference sequence). This CDR3 has 18 amino acids. CDR3 sequence: CASSRLVEGPPSYYEQYF. Here the CDR3 DNA reads TGTGCCAGTAGTAGGTTGGTAGAGGGCCCTCCATCCTACTACGAGCAGTACTTC.

This clone was seen only once. V usage is TRBV4-3 and J usage is TRBJ1-2, with D tentatively TRBD1 (5 bases). CDR1 is LGHNA, CDR2 YSLEER, per germline. The CDR3 runs to 20 residues. Trimming removed 5 bases from V and 1 base from J, with 29 bases in between. CDR3 amino acids: CASSRGRTSRPPGYNYGYTF. Written as DNA, the CDR3 is TGCGCCAGCAGCAGGGGACGAACCTCTCGCCCACCCGGGTATAACTATGGCTACACCTTC.

The chain uses TRBV7-6 and TRBJ1-1; 7 bases map to TRBD1. V lost 4 bases to trimming and J lost 8 bases; unmatched junction nucleotides: 10. CDR1 is SGHVS, CDR2 FNYEAQ, per germline. The CDR3 covers 14 residues. CDR3 sequence: CASSSDREAREAFF. CDR3 nucleotide sequence: TGTGCCAGCAGCTCCGACAGGGAGGCCCGGGAAGCTTTCTTT.

This chain joins TRBV2 and TRBJ2-2; D is perhaps TRBD1 (5 bases). The V gene's germline CDR1 is SNHLY and CDR2 FYNNEI. CDR3 size: 14 residues. V lost 8 bases and J 6 bases, leaving 16 bases between the germline ends. In DNA, the CDR3 is TGTGCCAGCGGGCCAGGGCAGCTTTCCGGGGAGCTGTTTTTT. Amino acid sequence: CASGPGQLSGELFF.

This chain joins TRBV28 and TRBJ1-2, with TRBD1 as a possible D gene (6 bases). The CDR3 totals 14 residues. Germline V lookup: CDR1 MDHEN, CDR2 SYDVKM. The V end lost 6 bases, the J end lost 2 bases, and 13 bases lay between the germline ends. The CDR3 DNA sequence: TGTGCCAGCAGCGTAGGGGGGTGGAACTATGGCTACACCTTC. Translation gives CASSVGGWNYGYTF.

The chain combines TRBV7-2 with TRBJ1-2; 7 bases are shared with TRBD1. CDR3 length equals 16 residues. Trimming at V came to 6 bases and at J to 1 base, leaving 11 bases not matched to a gene. Germline loops: CDR1 SGHTA, CDR2 FQGNSA. DNA of the CDR3: TGTGCCAGCAGGAGTCACCGGGACAGTTATAACTATGGCTACACCTTC. Residues: CASRSHRDSYNYGYTF.

The CDR3 protein is CASSAPTLRRSTDTQYF. CDR3 DNA sequence: TGTGCCAGCAGCGCCCCTACTTTGCGGCGAAGCACAGATACGCAGTATTTT. The chain combines TRBV7-9 with TRBJ2-3; D is unresolved. Trimming removed 5 bases from V and 0 bases from J, with 18 bases in between. CDR1 SEHNR and CDR2 FQNEAQ come from the germline V gene (reference sequence). The CDR3 covers 17 residues.

Remarks on this clone: Other nucleotide sequences from this sample produce the same CDR3. V and J are TRBV6-5 and TRBJ2-3; TRBD2 might be the D (6 bases). Germline V gene sequence: CDR1 MNHEY, CDR2 SVGAGI. The CDR3 is 14 residues long. Trimming took 6 bases from V and 3 from J, leaving 13 bases between them. CDR3 protein: CASSHRGLTDTQYF. CDR3 sequence (DNA): TGTGCCAGCAGCCACCGGGGACTGACAGATACGCAGTATTTT.

This chain joins TRBV6-6 and TRBJ1-4, with D perhaps matching TRBD1 (6 bases). The CDR3 is 12 residues long. The germline V gene has CDR1 MNHNY and CDR2 SVGAGI (reference sequence). The V end lost 8 bases, the J end lost 8 bases, and 12 bases lay between the germline ends. CDR3 amino acids: CASSGGHEKLFF. The CDR3 DNA follows: TGTGCCAGCTCTGGGGGGCACGAAAAACTGTTTTTT.

The chain links TRBV2 to TRBJ1-5; possible D gene TRBD1, 6 bases. Germline lookup yields CDR1 SNHLY and CDR2 FYNNEI. Between the trimmed V and J ends, which lost 5 bases and 0 bases, there was a span of 14 bases. This CDR3 has 16 residues. The CDR3 loop reads CASSYRGPDSNQPQHF. CDR3 nucleotide sequence: TGTGCCAGCAGTTACCGGGGGCCGGATAGCAATCAGCCCCAGCATTTT.

This chain connects TRBV6-6 to TRBJ2-6; D is undetermined. The CDR3 contains 13 residues. V lost 7 bases and J 0 bases, leaving 4 bases between the germline ends. Germline V gene data show CDR1 as MNHNY and CDR2 as SVGAGI (reference sequence). CDR3 sequence (DNA): TGTGCCAGCAAGGACTCTGGGGCCAACGTCCTGACTTTC. Amino acids: CASKDSGANVLTF.

Details on this clone: At one end, the junction sequence differs from germline, possibly due to a read error. V is TRBV11-2 and J is TRBJ2-7; 7 nucleotides line up with TRBD2. CDR3 length equals 12 residues. In germline, CDR1 is SGHAT, CDR2 FQNNGV. Written as DNA, the CDR3 is TGTGCCAGCAGCTTTGGGGGGAGGGTAGGCATCTTC. Its protein product is CASSFGGRVGIF.

The chain uses TRBV18 and TRBJ2-5; 7 bases fit TRBD2. The CDR3 is 15 residues long. Germline loops: CDR1 KGHSH, CDR2 LQKENI. Losses at the gene ends were 3 bases for V and 1 base for J; bases not matched to a gene: 5. This CDR3 reads CASSPVLAVQETQYF. The CDR3 coding sequence is TGTGCCAGCTCACCGGTGCTAGCGGTCCAAGAGACCCAGTACTTC.

The chain links TRBV7-2 to TRBJ2-1, with 8 bases fitting TRBD1. Trimming cost V 5 bases and J 0 bases; bases outside gene matches: 6. The length of the CDR3 is 16 residues. Germline CDR1 SGHTA, CDR2 FQGNSA. The CDR3 sequence: CASSRSTGVSYNEQFF. Here the CDR3 DNA reads TGTGCCAGCAGCCGATCGACAGGGGTCTCCTACAATGAGCAGTTCTTC.